The TCR beta chain under discussion was sequenced for a study of T cells in localized non-small cell lung cancer. Concerning this clone: Its target is not known.

Produced via immunoSEQ multiplex PCR; TCRdb's table is partial and in-frame only. The sample gives 35,000 to 50,000 clones, around 79% of which show up once; less than 45% is in the top ten. CDR1 and CDR2 (germline): SGHAT, FQNNGV. Trimming shortened V by 3 bases and J by 8 bases, and 10 bases separated the two germline ends. This CDR3 has 12 residues. Overall study results and limits: Exceeding tumor, uninvolved adjacent lung had the highest T cell clonality.

The J gene is TRBJ1-2, the V gene TRBV11-2, with D possibly being TRBD1 (5 bases). The starting material was PBMCs, obtained before any cancer treatment. This sequence was found in a woman aged 35 to 69 with stage II squamous cell lung carcinoma. The CDR3 sequence: CASSFRRAGYTF. CDR3 DNA sequence: TGTGCCAGCAGCTTTCGCAGGGCGGGCTACACCTTC.